This TCR beta chain was captured by sequencing in a study of identical twins (dated by TCRdb to between 2015 and 2016). Concerning the study at large: To test whether fetal clonotypes persist, this study deep-sequenced TCR alpha and beta repertoires from monozygotic twins, from unrelated adults of various ages, and from cord blood. Replicate twin experiments were performed at different times using different library preparation protocols to rule out contamination. General study outcomes and caveats: Zero-insertion analyses could be partly confounded by invariant T cells such as MAIT and iNKT, although diverse VJ usage argued against such confounding for most clonotypes. Recombination models systematically underestimated out-of-frame TCR alpha sharing in monozygotic twins but agreed with sharing between unrelated individuals. Excess twin sharing in beta out-of-frame sequences was weaker because fewer shared sequences lowered the signal-to-noise ratio. Because the same donors could not be followed over many years, the conclusions relied on cross-sectional statistical analysis. Abundant cord blood beta clonotypes carried fewer insertions; young adult naive repertoires showed a weaker similar trend, while memory repertoires showed none. Compared with coincidental sharing between unrelated individuals, an excess of low generation-probability sequences was observed among out-of-frame TCR alpha sequences shared between twins.

This clonotype occurred a few times. Which antigen it targets is not known. Without the conserved terminal phenylalanine or tryptophan, this CDR3 likely stems from a read error. It is unclear where the CDR3 begins or ends on the DNA, so no DNA is shown, and the CDR3 is as TCRdb lists it. Every donor in the study was a healthy Caucasian. Three pairs of female monozygotic twins, all aged roughly 18 to 29 years, made up the twin cohort. The RNA used for TCR libraries was isolated from peripheral blood mononuclear cells. The CDR3 has 8 residues if both end residues are counted. Taken from the germline V gene (reference sequence), the CDR1 and CDR2 loops are LGHDT and YNNKEL. Libraries were made using 5' RACE. This sample was sequenced with an Illumina HiSeq 2000. A universal primer binding site was introduced by template switching, and a unique molecular identifier was present in the final cDNA, enabling accurate counting of TCR cDNA molecules. Specific primers in the conserved constant-segment region were used to synthesize first-strand cDNA for the TCR alpha and beta chains. Each cDNA library was double barcoded, with a SMART-Mk sample barcode plus Illumina barcodes, to control for contamination. TruSeq adapter sequences along with Illumina sample barcodes were introduced in two successive PCR steps. Sequencing of the TCR alpha and beta cDNA libraries was done on the Illumina HiSeq platform using custom primers. Under the source paper's analysis protocol: MiGEC processed the raw reads to extract unique molecular identifiers, while MiXCR was used to determine the CDR3 positions. For each individual, recombination models were inferred using an EM algorithm with the repgenHMM and IGoR tools. The tcR package in R was used for shared clonotype analysis, with sharing normalized by the product of cloneset sizes. Out-of-frame nonproductive sequences were analyzed to study raw recombination free of thymic and clonal selection effects. TCRdb redid the processing of the public reads, applying fastp at Q25 and MiXCR, and retained in-frame beta chains. Each CDR3 protein gets just one entry, which takes the most common genes and DNA from the rows behind it. TCRdb, not the authors, supplied the V and J calls. Present in this sample are 700,000 or so distinct CDR3 sequences, 8% to 9% of which were seen just once. The ten largest clones take up more than 0.75% of the sample.

The same sample was also studied in work on yellow fever vaccine responses in identical twins. Looking at the second paper: According to the authors, the vaccine-induced T cell response in identical twins seemed to be partly convergent and partly specific to each individual. In the study, vaccine-responding T cell clones were precisely tracked in identical twins.

The receptor was derived from a woman aged 18-29 years in good health. The chain is made from TRBV3-1 and TRBJ2-4; the D call in the table, TRBD1, was not verified against the DNA. Sequenced sample: PBMCs. The CDR3 region reads CASSQESR.